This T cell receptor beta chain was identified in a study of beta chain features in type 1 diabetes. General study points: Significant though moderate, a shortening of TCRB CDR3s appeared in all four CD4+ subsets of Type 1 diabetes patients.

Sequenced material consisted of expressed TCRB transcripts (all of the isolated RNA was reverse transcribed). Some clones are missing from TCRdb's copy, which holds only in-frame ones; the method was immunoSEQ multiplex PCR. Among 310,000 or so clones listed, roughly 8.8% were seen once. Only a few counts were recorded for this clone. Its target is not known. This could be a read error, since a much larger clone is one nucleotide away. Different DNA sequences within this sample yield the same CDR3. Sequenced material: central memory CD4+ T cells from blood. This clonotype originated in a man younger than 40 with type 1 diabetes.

Written as DNA, the CDR3 is TGTGCCAGCAGTCGCGGGGGGGCAGATACGCAGTATTTT. Its translation: CASSRGGADTQYF. This chain uses TRBV7-2 with TRBJ2-3, with 9 bases identical to TRBD2. The CDR3 extends over 13 amino acids. Unmatched junction bases numbered 2, after V lost 6 bases and J lost 4 bases. Germline V gene lookup returns CDR1 SGHTA and CDR2 FQGNSA. Full variable domain (outside the CDR3, taken from reference TRBV7-2 and TRBJ2-3): GAGVSQSPSNKVTEKGKDVELRCDPISGHTALYWYRQSLGQGLEFLIYFQGNSAPDKSGLPSDRFSAERTGGSVSTLTIQRTQQEDSAVYLCASSRGGADTQYFGPGTRLTVL.